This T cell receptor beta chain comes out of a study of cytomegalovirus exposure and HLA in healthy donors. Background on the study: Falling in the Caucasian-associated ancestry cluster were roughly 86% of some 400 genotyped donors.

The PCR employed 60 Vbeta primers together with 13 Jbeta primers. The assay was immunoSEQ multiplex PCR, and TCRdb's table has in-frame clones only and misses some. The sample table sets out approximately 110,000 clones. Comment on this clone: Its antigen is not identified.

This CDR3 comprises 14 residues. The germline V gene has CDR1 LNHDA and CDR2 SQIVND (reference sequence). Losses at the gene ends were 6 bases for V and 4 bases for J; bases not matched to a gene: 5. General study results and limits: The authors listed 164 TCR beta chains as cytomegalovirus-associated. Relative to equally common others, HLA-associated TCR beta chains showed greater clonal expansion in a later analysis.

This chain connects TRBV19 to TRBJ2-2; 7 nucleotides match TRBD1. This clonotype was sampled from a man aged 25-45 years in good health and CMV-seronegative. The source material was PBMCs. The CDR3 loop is CASRAAGGTGELFF. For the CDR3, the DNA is TGTGCCAGTAGGGCGGCAGGGGGCACCGGGGAGCTGTTTTTT.